The 14 T cell receptor beta chains below all came from one sample that was sequenced in a study of human T cells and chemical hapten exposure. From the 5' RACE reads, TCRdb called clonotypes with MiXCR, one entry per CDR3 protein. In the table there are 70,000 to 85,000 distinct CDR3 sequences, 15% of which are singletons. Sequencing started from total RNA isolated from unfractionated whole blood. The origin of the receptors is a female donor in good health.

V gene TRBV20-1 combines with J gene TRBJ1-5, with D uncertain. This CDR3 contains 12 residues. V lost 6 bases to trimming and J lost 2 bases, with 8 bases between them. The germline CDR1 and CDR2 sequences are DFQATT and SNEGSKA (reference sequence). CDR3 loop: CSAYTRNQPQHF. Here the CDR3 DNA reads TGCAGTGCCTACACACGCAATCAGCCCCAGCATTTT.

This chain links TRBV29-1 with TRBJ2-2; D is unclear. Looked up from germline, CDR1 is SQVTM and CDR2 is ANQGSEA. This CDR3 contains 12 residues. Between the trimmed V and J ends, which lost 8 bases and 6 bases, there was a span of 13 bases. The CDR3 reads CSPGRRAGELFF. In nucleotides, the CDR3 is TGCAGCCCTGGACGACGGGCCGGGGAGCTGTTTTTT.

This clonotype was picked up one time. The chain couples TRBV18 to TRBJ2-7, with TRBD2 matching 9 bases. The CDR3 is 15 residues long. The V gene end was trimmed by 3 bases and the J gene end by 5 bases; junction bases not matched to a gene: 8. Germline CDR1 is KGHSH and CDR2 is LQKENI. In nucleotides, the CDR3 is TGTGCCAGCTCACCTAGCACTAGCGGGCTCCACGAGCAGTACTTC. Encoded protein: CASSPSTSGLHEQYF.

In this sample, this clonotype turned up many times. The rearrangement joins TRBV6-5 to TRBJ1-5; no clear D. From germline, CDR1 is MNHEY and CDR2 SVGAGI. The germline V and J ends were trimmed by 0 bases and 7 bases, with 13 bases remaining between them. This CDR3 region has 15 residues. CDR3 in amino acids: CASSYSESAEQPQHF. The DNA of the CDR3 is TGTGCCAGCAGTTACTCCGAATCGGCGGAGCAGCCCCAGCATTTT.

This clonotype has a handful of counts. The chain combines TRBV2 with TRBJ2-1, with TRBD2 identical over 11 bases. V lost 8 bases to trimming and J lost 9 bases; unmatched junction nucleotides: 6. This CDR3 is 13 amino acids long. Germline V gene lookup returns CDR1 SNHLY and CDR2 FYNNEI. The CDR3 spells CASVLAGAGEQFF. In nucleotides, the CDR3 is TGTGCCAGCGTACTAGCGGGGGCGGGTGAGCAGTTCTTC.

V usage is TRBV2 and J usage is TRBJ2-7; maybe TRBD2 (6 bases). CDR1 SNHLY and CDR2 FYNNEI come from the germline V gene. The CDR3 loop spans 12 amino acids. Trimming left V 3 bases short and J 6 bases short, with 9 bases between. The chain's CDR3 is CASSETGSEQYF. The CDR3 DNA reads as TGTGCCAGCAGTGAGACCGGGAGCGAGCAGTACTTC.

This clonotype was seen a few times. The chain has TRBV3-1 and TRBJ2-5; D may match TRBD1 or TRBD2 (5 bases each). The CDR3 has 16 amino acids. CDR1 is LGHDT and CDR2 is YNNKEL in the germline V gene (reference sequence). Trimming took off 3 bases at V and 3 bases at J, with 17 bases between the two ends. This CDR3 is CASSHGLFVGEETQYF. For the CDR3, the DNA is TGTGCCAGCAGCCATGGCCTTTTCGTGGGGGAAGAGACCCAGTACTTC.

This clonotype was recorded at least ten times. V and J are TRBV12-3 or TRBV12-4 and TRBJ2-4; no clear D. The CDR3 loop spans 12 amino acids. The V and J ends lost 4 bases and 1 base respectively, with 2 bases between them. For the CDR3, the DNA is TGTGCCAGCAGTTCCGCCAAAAACATTCAGTACTTC. Encoded protein: CASSSAKNIQYF.

The chain couples TRBV4-3 to TRBJ2-7; the match to TRBD2 covers 11 bases. The CDR3 loop spans 15 amino acids. V was pared by 4 bases and J by 3 bases, with 5 bases of the junction left unmatched. CDR1 and CDR2 (germline): LGHNA, YSLEER. For the CDR3, the DNA is TGCGCCAGCAGCCGGATGACTAGCGGGGACTACGAGCAGTACTTC. It is translated as CASSRMTSGDYEQYF.

The genes are TRBV2 and TRBJ1-2; D might be TRBD1 (5 bases). The CDR3 spans 14 residues. Trimming removed 3 bases from V and 4 bases from J, with 12 bases in between. The germline V gene encodes CDR1 SNHLY and CDR2 FYNNEI. The CDR3 reads CASSDYGTVYGYTF. The CDR3 DNA follows: TGTGCCAGCAGTGACTACGGGACGGTCTATGGCTACACCTTC.

J is TRBJ1-1 and V is TRBV18; D not resolved. Trimming took off 0 bases at V and 5 bases at J, with 7 bases between the two ends. Germline V gene lookup returns CDR1 KGHSH and CDR2 LQKENI. The CDR3 length is 13 residues. The CDR3 DNA sequence: TGTGCCAGCTCACCACCGGCGGCTACTGAAGCTTTCTTT. It is translated as CASSPPAATEAFF.

This clonotype was seen a few times. The chain has TRBV11-2 and TRBJ2-7, with D hard to call. Germline values: CDR1 SGHAT, CDR2 FQNNGV. CDR3 length equals 12 residues. Trimming cost V 5 bases and J 7 bases, with 12 bases left between them. CDR3 sequence reads: CASSRRVLEQYF. The DNA of the CDR3 is TGTGCCAGCAGCCGAAGAGTCCTTGAGCAGTACTTC.

This clonotype was found many times. As DNA, the CDR3 is TGCGCCAGCAGCTTGGATGGGGGTAGCACTGAAGCTTTCTTT. Residues: CASSLDGGSTEAFF. This chain connects TRBV5-1 to TRBJ1-1, with D possibly being TRBD1 (5 bases). The CDR3 is made up of 14 amino acids. Germline assignment: CDR1 SGHRS and CDR2 YFSETQ. V gave up 0 bases and J gave up 4 bases, with 10 bases separating them. Based on the CDR3 plus reference TRBV5-1 and TRBJ1-1, the full variable domain is KAGVTQTPRYLIKTRGQQVTLSCSPISGHRSVSWYQQTPGQGLQFLFEYFSETQRNKGNFPGRFSGRQFSNSRSEMNVSTLELGDSALYLCASSLDGGSTEAFFGQGTRLTVV.

The chain has TRBV12-3 or TRBV12-4 and TRBJ1-5; D is perhaps TRBD1 (5 bases). V was cut by 6 bases and J by 4 bases, with 19 bases left in between. The CDR3 spans 16 residues. The CDR3 sequence is CASSPWGELKNQPQHF. In DNA, the CDR3 is TGTGCCAGCAGCCCGTGGGGGGAGCTCAAGAATCAGCCCCAGCATTTT.